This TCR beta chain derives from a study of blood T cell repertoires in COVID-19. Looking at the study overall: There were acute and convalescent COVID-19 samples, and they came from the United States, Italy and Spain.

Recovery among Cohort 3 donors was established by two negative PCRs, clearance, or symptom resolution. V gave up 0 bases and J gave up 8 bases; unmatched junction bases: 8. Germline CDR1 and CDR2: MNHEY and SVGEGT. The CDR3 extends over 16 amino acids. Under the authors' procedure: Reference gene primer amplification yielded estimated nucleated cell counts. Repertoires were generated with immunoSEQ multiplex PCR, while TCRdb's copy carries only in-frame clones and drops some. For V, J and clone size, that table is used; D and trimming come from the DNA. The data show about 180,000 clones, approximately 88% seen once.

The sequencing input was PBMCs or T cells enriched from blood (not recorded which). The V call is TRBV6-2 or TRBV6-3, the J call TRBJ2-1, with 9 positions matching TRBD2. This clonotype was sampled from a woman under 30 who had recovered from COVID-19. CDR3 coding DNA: TGTGCCAGCAGTTACTCGCGGGGGGGCGGTCAGTATGAGCAGTTCTTC. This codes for CASSYSRGGGQYEQFF.